Given below is one T cell receptor beta chain in context. CDR1 SEHNR and CDR2 FQNEAQ come from the germline V gene (reference sequence). The CDR3 consists of 14 residues. Trimming shortened V by 8 bases and J by 1 base, and 14 bases separated the two germline ends. TCRdb's copy holds only in-frame clones and misses some; the assay was immunoSEQ multiplex PCR. The sample holds about 350,000 clones, roughly 84% seen once. This sample is part of a study of Ad26.COV2.S vaccination and SARS-CoV-2 variants. Treatment in this sample: about 20 received Ad26.COV2.S at low or high dose, single or two shots; about 5 received placebo; per-sample allocation not given. The study sampled participants on day 63 after the first vaccine or placebo injection. A Boston adult aged 18-55 years was the donor.

The source of this sequence is a person between 18 and 65 years old who received the Ad26.COV2.S COVID-19 vaccine or a placebo. The sample here was peripheral blood, taken in a trial of Ad26.COV2.S vaccine versus placebo. The genes are TRBV7-9 and TRBJ1-2, with D possibly being TRBD1 (5 bases). The CDR3 nucleotides are TGTGCCAGCCAGATGGGGCAGAATAACTATGGCTACACCTTC. It codes for CASQMGQNNYGYTF.